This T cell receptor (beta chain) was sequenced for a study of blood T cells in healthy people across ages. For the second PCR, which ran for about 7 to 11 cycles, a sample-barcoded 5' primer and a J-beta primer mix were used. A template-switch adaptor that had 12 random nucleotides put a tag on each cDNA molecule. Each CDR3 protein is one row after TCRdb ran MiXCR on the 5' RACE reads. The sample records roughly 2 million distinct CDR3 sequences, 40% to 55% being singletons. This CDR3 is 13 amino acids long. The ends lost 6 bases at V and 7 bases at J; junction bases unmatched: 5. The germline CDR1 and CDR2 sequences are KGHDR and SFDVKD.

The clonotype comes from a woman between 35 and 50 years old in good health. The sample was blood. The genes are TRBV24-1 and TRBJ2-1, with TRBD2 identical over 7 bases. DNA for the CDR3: TGTGCCACCAGTCTCCCGGGGGGTAATGAGCAGTTCTTC. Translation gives CATSLPGGNEQFF.